This T cell receptor (beta chain) was profiled in a study of neurological immune-mediated disorders. The CDR3 spans 19 residues. Trimming stripped 2 bases from V and 4 bases from J, with 24 bases between. In germline, CDR1 is MDHEN, CDR2 SYDVKM. A single record per CDR3 protein comes from TCRdb applying MiXCR to the 5' RACE reads. The sample lists more than 70,000 distinct CDR3 sequences; more than 8.5% were seen once. Stated time point: longitudinal time-point 1 (baseline). This TCR came from a man aged 30 to 39 in good health. The chain has TRBV28 and TRBJ2-1; D is undetermined. The material sequenced was PBMCs. CDR3 loop: CASSLILGYVASEYNEQFF. The DNA for the CDR3 is TGTGCCAGCAGTTTAATTTTAGGGTATGTGGCCTCCGAGTACAATGAGCAGTTCTTC. Full variable domain (rest looked up from reference TRBV28 and TRBJ2-1): DVKVTQSSRYLVKRTGEKVFLECVQDMDHENMFWYRQDPGLGLRLIYFSYDVKMKEKGDIPEGYSVSREKKERFSLILESASTNQTSMYLCASSLILGYVASEYNEQFFGPGTRLTVL.